These T cell receptor beta chains were read from a single sample in a study of T cell repertoires in cytomegalovirus infection. These receptors' antigens are unknown. MiXCR, run by TCRdb on the reads, gives a single entry per CDR3 protein. This sample has a few hundred thousand distinct CDR3 sequences, with about two fifths found just once. This sample comprised cultured PBMCs, obtained from culture after CMV antigen stimulation. Receptor source: a human donor in good health (CMV status not recorded). Some clones in this sample may be carry-over from other donors' samples. The CDR3 runs from the conserved cysteine through the conserved F or W. Fields, in order: V gene, D gene, clone size, J gene, CDR3 protein, CDR3 DNA. D genes are given only for firm matches. Size tells how often a clone was seen (once, few, many) or the class of an expanded clone, and some rows leave it out.

>TRBV28|-|-|TRBJ1-6
CASQQGPSPLHF
TGTGCCAGCCAACAGGGCCCCTCACCCCTCCACTTT
>TRBV29-1|-|-|TRBJ2-3
CSVARQKDTQYF
TGCAGCGTTGCCCGCCAAAAAGATACGCAGTATTTT
>TRBV20-1|-|-|TRBJ1-1
CSARDVKGGNTEAFF
TGCAGTGCTAGAGATGTAAAGGGGGGCAACACTGAAGCTTTCTTT
>TRBV7-2|-|many|TRBJ2-7
CASRPPSSYEQYF
TGTGCCAGCAGACCCCCTAGTTCCTACGAGCAGTACTTC
>TRBV2|-|few|TRBJ2-7
CASSAGYYEQYF
TGTGCCAGCAGTGCAGGTTACTACGAGCAGTACTTC
>TRBV4-2|-|-|TRBJ2-3
CASSQGSGTTDTQYF
TGTGCCAGCAGCCAAGGATCAGGGACCACAGATACGCAGTATTTT
>TRBV7-2|-|few|TRBJ2-1
CASSLMGDEQFF
TGTGCCAGCAGCTTAATGGGTGATGAGCAGTTCTTC
>TRBV10-1|-|few|TRBJ1-1
CASSESIVSEAFF
TGCGCCAGCAGTGAGTCTATCGTATCTGAAGCTTTCTTT
>TRBV4-3|TRBD2|few|TRBJ2-1
CASSQALPGAGGNEQFF
TGCGCCAGCAGCCAAGCCCTCCCCGGAGCGGGAGGGAATGAGCAGTTCTTC
>TRBV2|TRBD2|-|TRBJ2-5
CASSELGSGGEETQYF
TGTGCCAGCAGTGAATTAGGTAGCGGGGGGGAAGAGACCCAGTACTTC
>TRBV27|-|-|TRBJ2-5
CASSFSTNQETQYF
TGTGCCAGCAGTTTTAGTACAAACCAAGAGACCCAGTACTTC
>TRBV7-2|TRBD2|many|TRBJ2-3
CASSFRLAGGSDTQYF
TGTGCCAGCAGCTTCAGACTAGCGGGAGGTTCAGATACGCAGTATTTT
>TRBV20-1|TRBD2|-|TRBJ2-5
CSARDTEGLAGETQYF
TGCAGTGCTAGAGATACCGAGGGGCTAGCGGGAGAGACCCAGTACTTC
>TRBV27|-|-|TRBJ1-1
CASSLTWVARAEAFF
TGTGCCAGCAGCCTTACATGGGTAGCCAGGGCTGAAGCTTTCTTT
>TRBV12-3/TRBV12-4|-|-|TRBJ1-2
CASSSTHGYTF
TGTGCCAGCAGTTCCACACACGGCTACACCTTC
>TRBV7-2|-|-|TRBJ2-4
CASSLGGVLAKNIQYF
TGTGCCAGCAGCTTAGGTGGGGTCCTAGCCAAAAACATTCAGTACTTC
>TRBV7-2|-|few|TRBJ2-3
CASSASSHRGDTQYF
TGTGCCAGCAGCGCATCCTCCCACCGGGGAGATACGCAGTATTTT
>TRBV7-9|-|few|TRBJ1-6
CASQLATSPLHF
TGTGCCAGCCAATTAGCCACTTCACCCCTCCACTTT
>TRBV7-8|TRBD1|many|TRBJ2-2
CASRGTVNTGELFF
TGTGCCAGCAGAGGGACAGTTAACACCGGGGAGCTGTTTTTT
>TRBV19|-|-|TRBJ1-6
CATRGAGPYNSPLHF
TGTGCCACGAGGGGAGCGGGACCGTATAATTCACCCCTCCACTTT
>TRBV6-1|TRBD2|-|TRBJ2-3
CASSYRGGRGTDTQYF
TGTGCCAGCAGTTACCGCGGGGGACGGGGCACAGATACGCAGTATTTT
>TRBV19|TRBD1|-|TRBJ1-4
CASSITGTGDEKLFF
TGTGCCAGTAGTATCACCGGGACAGGGGATGAAAAACTGTTTTTT
>TRBV28|-|-|TRBJ1-5
CASSLAAFYSNQPQHF
TGTGCCAGCAGTTTAGCGGCATTTTATAGCAATCAGCCCCAGCATTTT
>TRBV12-3/TRBV12-4|-|few|TRBJ2-5
CASTAEDQETQYF
TGTGCCAGCACGGCAGAGGACCAAGAGACCCAGTACTTC
>TRBV12-3/TRBV12-4|TRBD2|-|TRBJ2-3
CASTPGLAGGSPDTQYF
TGTGCCAGCACTCCGGGACTAGCGGGGGGGTCACCAGATACGCAGTATTTT
>TRBV15|TRBD1|-|TRBJ1-4
CATSSRDRGSEKLFF
TGTGCCACCAGCAGCCGGGACAGGGGCTCTGAAAAACTGTTTTTT
>TRBV7-8|-|-|TRBJ1-5
CASSLHGPDQPQHF
TGTGCCAGCAGCTTACATGGTCCAGATCAGCCCCAGCATTTT
>TRBV6-2/TRBV6-3|-|few|TRBJ2-1
CASQGGSPGAGQFF
TGTGCCTCTCAAGGCGGTTCCCCCGGCGCTGGGCAGTTCTTC
>TRBV28|-|-|TRBJ2-1
CASSDSGYNEQFF
TGTGCCAGCAGTGATAGCGGCTACAATGAGCAGTTCTTC
>TRBV6-5|-|-|TRBJ1-3
CATSGVTGNTIYF
TGTGCCACCTCGGGGGTCACTGGAAACACCATATATTTT
>TRBV2|TRBD1|few|TRBJ1-2
CASSEVKGGKSYTF
TGTGCCAGCAGTGAAGTGAAAGGGGGCAAGAGCTACACCTTC
>TRBV11-3|TRBD2|-|TRBJ2-3
CATKLAGEVDTQYF
TGTGCCACCAAACTAGCGGGAGAGGTAGATACGCAGTATTTT
>TRBV6-2/TRBV6-3|-|-|TRBJ1-2
CASSDSYGYTF
TGTGCCAGCAGCGACAGCTATGGCTACACCTTC